Listed here are 31 T cell receptor beta chains from one sample, sequenced in a study of neurological immune-mediated disorders. The time point here: technical triplicate 1. MiXCR, applied by TCRdb to the 5' RACE reads, yields one record per CDR3 protein. The sample yields 40,000 or so distinct CDR3 sequences, over 8.5% seen once. Source material: PBMCs. These TCRs come from a man aged 55 to 70 with HTLV-1-associated myelopathy (HAM/TSP).

This clonotype was counted at least ten times. V and J are TRBV25-1 and TRBJ2-7; D is unclear. CDR1 and CDR2 from the germline V gene are MGHDK and SYGVNS. The V and J ends lost 2 bases and 2 bases respectively, with 10 bases between them. The CDR3 covers 14 residues. The CDR3 DNA follows: TGTGCCAGCAGTGAAGAGCGTGGAGCCTACGAGCAGTACTTC. Protein: CASSEERGAYEQYF.

This clonotype was observed many times. The chain carries TRBV6-1 and TRBJ2-7, with D possibly TRBD2 on 6 matching bases. V was shortened by 5 bases and J by 2 bases, with 13 bases between the two germline ends. From germline, CDR1 is MNHNS and CDR2 SASEGT. CDR3 length: 14 amino acids. The CDR3 here is CASSIGTYTYEQYF. The CDR3 nucleotides read TGTGCCAGCAGTATCGGGACTTACACCTACGAGCAGTACTTC.

The chain employs TRBV6-1 and TRBJ1-3; no clear D gene. Germline CDR1 MNHNS, CDR2 SASEGT. Trimming removed 0 bases at V and 1 base at J, with 13 bases between. This CDR3 comprises 17 residues. CDR3 residues: CASSEAHVASSGNTIYF. The CDR3 DNA reads as TGTGCCAGCAGTGAAGCTCACGTAGCATCATCTGGAAACACCATATATTTT.

This clonotype showed up many times. The gene calls are TRBV4-2 and TRBJ1-1; D call uncertain. Trimming stripped 0 bases from V and 5 bases from J, with 7 bases between. The CDR3 sequence is 13 residues long. CDR1 and CDR2 (germline): LGHNA, YNFKEQ. The CDR3 loop is CASSQEGRTEAFF. The CDR3 bases are TGTGCCAGCAGCCAAGAGGGGAGGACTGAAGCTTTCTTT.

This clonotype came up many times. V and J are TRBV5-6 and TRBJ2-3, with 7 bases fitting TRBD2. The CDR3 covers 15 residues. The J segment lost 7 bases and the V segment lost 4 bases, leaving 12 bases of the junction unmatched. Germline V gives CDR1 SGHDT, CDR2 YYEEEE. For the CDR3, the DNA is TGTGCCAGCAGCCCGGGCCCGAGGGAGGGAAATACGCAGTATTTT. This gives the protein CASSPGPREGNTQYF.

Ten or more counts support this clonotype. V and J are TRBV7-9 and TRBJ1-1, with D unresolved. CDR1 is SEHNR and CDR2 is FQNEAQ in the germline V gene (reference sequence). The CDR3 is 14 residues long. Trimming removed 2 bases at V and 1 base at J, with 8 bases between. The chain's CDR3 is CASSLMAGNTEAFF. The CDR3 bases are TGTGCCAGCAGCTTAATGGCAGGGAACACTGAAGCTTTCTTT.

The rearrangement links TRBV28 to TRBJ2-3; 12 nucleotides line up with TRBD2. Germline loops: CDR1 MDHEN, CDR2 SYDVKM. The CDR3 covers 17 residues. The junction had 7 bases not matched to a gene; V was cut back by 6 bases and J by 0 bases. The CDR3 here is CASRGLAGGSSTDTQYF. CDR3 bases: TGTGCCAGCAGGGGACTAGCGGGCGGATCTAGCACAGATACGCAGTATTTT.

For the CDR3, the DNA is TGCGCCAGCAGCTGGCGGACAGGAACCCAGAACACTGAAGCTTTCTTT. Its translation: CASSWRTGTQNTEAFF. The V call is TRBV5-1, the J call TRBJ1-1, with 7 bases identical to TRBD1. Germline V gene sequence: CDR1 SGHRS, CDR2 YFSETQ. The V gene end was trimmed by 3 bases and the J gene end by 1 base; junction bases not matched to a gene: 9. The CDR3 covers 16 residues.

This clonotype was seen at least ten times. The CDR3 here is CAISESNGPANYGYTF. CDR3 nucleotide sequence: TGTGCCATCAGTGAGTCGAATGGGCCAGCTAACTATGGCTACACCTTC. The genes are TRBV10-3 and TRBJ1-2; D uncertain. This CDR3 comprises 16 residues. The germline V gene encodes CDR1 ENHRY and CDR2 SYGVKD. Trimming took off 0 bases at V and 0 bases at J, with 11 bases between the two ends.

This clonotype was picked up many times. The chain employs TRBV4-1 and TRBJ2-7, with 10 positions matching TRBD1. The junction had 12 bases not matched to a gene; V was cut back by 4 bases and J by 3 bases. The length of the CDR3 is 17 residues. The germline V gene encodes CDR1 MGHRA and CDR2 YSYEKL. CDR3 in DNA: TGCGCCAGCAGCCCTACCTCGGACAGGGGGTTCGGCTACGAGCAGTACTTC. This sequence encodes CASSPTSDRGFGYEQYF.

This chain uses TRBV19 with TRBJ1-4; D might be TRBD1 (5 bases). CDR3 length: 13 residues. The V end was cut by 7 bases, the J end by 8 bases, with 14 bases between. CDR1 and CDR2 (germline): LNHDA, SQIVND (reference sequence). This CDR3 reads CASMEGLFEKLFF. CDR3 nucleotide sequence: TGTGCCAGTATGGAGGGACTGTTCGAAAAACTGTTTTTT.

This clonotype was observed many times. The chain employs TRBV6-6 and TRBJ2-7; 9 positions match TRBD2. Per germline, CDR1 MNHNY and CDR2 SVGAGI (reference sequence). This CDR3 spans 15 amino acids. V lost 7 bases to trimming and J lost 0 bases; unmatched junction nucleotides: 7. The CDR3 here is CASKRGGGSSYEQYF. The CDR3 DNA sequence: TGTGCCAGCAAGCGCGGGGGGGGCAGCTCCTACGAGCAGTACTTC.

The J gene is TRBJ2-3, the V gene TRBV3-1; 11 bases align to TRBD2. V gave up 1 base and J gave up 4 bases; unmatched junction bases: 7. The germline gives CDR1 LGHDT, CDR2 YNNKEL (reference sequence). The CDR3 extends over 17 amino acids. DNA of the CDR3: TGTGCCAGCAGCCAAGTATTAGCGGGAGGGTTGTCAGATACGCAGTATTTT. Translation gives CASSQVLAGGLSDTQYF.

The table lists this clonotype with many counts. The chain couples TRBV5-1 to TRBJ2-2; no clear D gene. V lost 5 bases and J lost 3, with 14 bases in between. Germline values: CDR1 SGHRS, CDR2 YFSETQ. The CDR3 length is 15 residues. The CDR3 DNA follows: TGCGCCAGCAGTCAATTGATCAGTGACACCGGGGAGCTGTTTTTT. Amino acids: CASSQLISDTGELFF.

V and J are TRBV4-1 and TRBJ1-1; 8 positions match TRBD1. There are 20 residues in the CDR3. Germline CDR1 MGHRA, CDR2 YSYEKL. The junction had 19 bases not matched to a gene; V was cut back by 4 bases and J by 0 bases. CDR3 nucleotides: TGCGCCAGCAGCCCTACAGGGAAGGGAACAGGGGGAATCATGAACACTGAAGCTTTCTTT. It translates to CASSPTGKGTGGIMNTEAFF.

The chain recombines TRBV5-1 with TRBJ2-5; D gene uncertain. Trimming took off 1 base at V and 5 bases at J, with 15 bases between the two ends. This CDR3 has 15 residues. Looked up from germline, CDR1 is SGHRS and CDR2 is YFSETQ. CDR3 DNA: TGCGCCAGCAGCTTGTGGAGTGGGCCAATGGAGACCCAGTACTTC. Its protein product is CASSLWSGPMETQYF.

This clonotype was counted at least ten times. The chain recombines TRBV2 with TRBJ2-7; no definite D call. The V gene's germline CDR1 is SNHLY and CDR2 FYNNEI. V was trimmed by 2 bases and J by 5 bases, leaving 13 bases between them. The CDR3 extends over 14 amino acids. The CDR3 coding sequence is TGTGCCAGCAGTGAAAGTAGGAGCACCGACGAGCAGTACTTC. Translation: CASSESRSTDEQYF. Combining the CDR3 with reference TRBV2 and TRBJ2-7 gives the whole variable domain EPEVTQTPSHQVTQMGQEVILRCVPISNHLYFYWYRQILGQKVEFLVSFYNNEISEKSEIFDDQFSVERPDGSNFTLKIRSTKLEDSAMYFCASSESRSTDEQYFGPGTRLTVT.

This clonotype occurred many times. The chain recombines TRBV29-1 with TRBJ2-7; D not resolved. Germline V lookup: CDR1 SQVTM, CDR2 ANQGSEA. Trimming pared 2 bases from V and 0 bases from J, leaving 11 bases between. The CDR3 covers 14 residues. CDR3 sequence reads: CSVEFGSGSYEQYF. The CDR3 coding sequence is TGCAGCGTTGAATTTGGGTCAGGCTCCTACGAGCAGTACTTC.

This clonotype was seen at least ten times. The rearrangement links TRBV5-1 to TRBJ2-2, with D maybe TRBD1 (6 bases). The CDR3 has 13 residues. V gave up 9 bases and J gave up 1 base, with 10 bases separating them. Germline lookup yields CDR1 SGHRS and CDR2 YFSETQ. The CDR3 reads CATATGNTGELFF. The CDR3 coding sequence is TGCGCCACCGCGACAGGGAACACCGGGGAGCTGTTTTTT.

The table lists this clonotype with many counts. The chain uses TRBV27 and TRBJ1-2; no definite D call. Germline CDR1 reads MNHEY; CDR2 reads SMNVEV (reference sequence). The CDR3 is made up of 13 amino acids. The V gene lost 5 bases and the J gene lost 5 bases, with 12 bases spanning the gap. The CDR3 protein is CASSPRANYGYTF. The CDR3, as DNA: TGTGCCAGCAGTCCCCGGGCCAATTATGGCTACACCTTC.

In this sample, this clonotype turned up many times. The genes are TRBV11-3 and TRBJ1-1, with 8 positions matching TRBD1. CDR3 length: 14 residues. The V gene's germline CDR1 is SGHNT and CDR2 YENEEA. The ends lost 3 bases at V and 6 bases at J; junction bases unmatched: 6. CDR3 sequence (DNA): TGTGCCAGCAGCTTTGGACAGGGTTGGCCTGAAGCTTTCTTT. Its protein product is CASSFGQGWPEAFF.

This clonotype was counted ten times or more. The genes are TRBV6-6 and TRBJ2-7, with TRBD1 matching 7 bases. CDR1 is MNHNY, CDR2 SVGAGI, per germline (reference sequence). The CDR3 runs 12 residues. CDR3 in DNA: TGTGCAGAAAGACAGGGTACGTGCGAGCAGTACTTC. Encoded protein: CAERQGTCEQYF.

This clonotype has ten or more counts. This chain links TRBV29-1 with TRBJ2-3; 13 bases map to TRBD2. The V and J ends lost 3 bases and 4 bases, in that order; junction bases with no gene match: 7. The CDR3 is 16 amino acids. Looked up from germline, CDR1 is SQVTM and CDR2 is ANQGSEA. The CDR3 DNA reads TGCAGCGTTGAGAGGGGGACTAGCGGGGCCTCAGATACGCAGTATTTT. It is translated as CSVERGTSGASDTQYF.

This clonotype has a count of ten or more. This chain connects TRBV12-3 or TRBV12-4 to TRBJ1-1, with a possible D match to TRBD1 (5 bases). This CDR3 spans 14 amino acids. Trimming shortened V by 5 bases and J by 2 bases, and 12 bases separated the two germline ends. This CDR3 is CASSPSGINTEAFF. CDR3 coding DNA: TGTGCCAGCAGTCCCTCAGGGATAAACACTGAAGCTTTCTTT.

This chain uses TRBV20-1 with TRBJ2-3; D unresolved. Between the trimmed V and J ends, which lost 5 bases and 10 bases, there was a span of 13 bases. The V gene's germline CDR1 is DFQATT and CDR2 SNEGSKA (reference sequence). The CDR3 extends over 11 amino acids. DNA for the CDR3: TGCAGTGCTGTGGACCTACCTGCGCAGTATTTT. It encodes CSAVDLPAQYF.

Ten or more counts support this clonotype. The rearrangement uses TRBV29-1 and TRBJ1-2, with no clear D. The CDR3 contains 15 residues. Germline CDR1 SQVTM, CDR2 ANQGSEA. V was cut by 2 bases and J by 0 bases, with 13 bases left in between. CDR3: CSVETLGPANYGYTF. DNA of the CDR3: TGCAGCGTTGAAACACTCGGGCCGGCTAACTATGGCTACACCTTC.

The sample holds many counts of this clonotype. The CDR3 nucleotides are TGTGCCAGCAGTTACTCCAACCGAGGGGCCCGGTCCTACGAGCAGTACTTC. Protein sequence: CASSYSNRGARSYEQYF. The genes are TRBV6-6 and TRBJ2-7; TRBD1 or TRBD2 may be the D gene (5 bases each). CDR1 is MNHNY, CDR2 SVGAGI, per germline (reference sequence). This CDR3 region has 17 residues. V shed 0 bases and J shed 1 base, with 16 bases lying between them.

This clonotype was seen at least ten times. CDR3 sequence reads: CSARGPQGSYYEQYF. DNA for the CDR3: TGCAGTGCTAGAGGGCCCCAGGGGTCGTACTACGAGCAGTACTTC. The chain recombines TRBV20-1 with TRBJ2-7, with D possibly matching TRBD1 (6 bases). The length of the CDR3 is 15 residues. V lost 1 base and J 3 bases, leaving 16 bases between the germline ends. CDR1 and CDR2 from the germline V gene are DFQATT and SNEGSKA (reference sequence).

This clonotype was counted between two and nine times. The chain recombines TRBV1 with TRBJ2-1; the D call TRBD1 from the table was never checked on the DNA. TRBV1 counts as a pseudogene. The CDR3 has 14 residues. The CDR3 loop is CTSSKRTGGCEQFF. The CDR3 bases are TGCACCAGCAGCAAGAGGACAGGGGGTTGTGAGCAGTTCTTC.

V is TRBV18 and J is TRBJ2-1, with D maybe TRBD2 (6 bases). CDR1 KGHSH and CDR2 LQKENI come from the germline V gene. The V and J ends lost 1 base and 6 bases respectively, with 10 bases between them. The CDR3 runs 14 residues. The CDR3 DNA reads as TGTGCCAGCTCACCACGAGGAGGGCTCAATGAGCAGTTCTTC. This encodes CASSPRGGLNEQFF.

This clonotype has at least ten counts. This chain connects TRBV12-3 or TRBV12-4 to TRBJ1-5, with D perhaps matching TRBD1 (5 bases). The CDR3 length is 14 residues. Trimming removed 6 bases at V and 2 bases at J, with 11 bases between. Here the CDR3 DNA reads TGTGCCAGCAGCGCGCTACAGGGCAATCAGCCCCAGCATTTT. Residues: CASSALQGNQPQHF.